Presented here are 11 T cell receptor beta chains from one specimen sequenced in a study of T cell changes during pregnancy in multiple sclerosis. Clones were sequenced by immunoSEQ multiplex PCR, and TCRdb holds only the in-frame ones, with some missing. The repertoire has around 80,000 clones, approximately 92% of them found once; the top ten carry approximately 2.2%. The sequencing used peripheral blood, collected before pregnancy. These receptors all stem from a female donor with multiple sclerosis, enrolled in a pregnancy study.

V is TRBV13 and J is TRBJ2-4; 9 bases are a match to TRBD1. V dropped 5 bases and J dropped 1; count of bases not matched to a gene: 21. Germline V CDR1 and CDR2: PRHDT, FYEKMQ (reference sequence). This CDR3 is 21 amino acids long. CDR3 bases: TGTGCCAGCAGCCTCCGTATAAGGACAGGGGTTTTTGGGGTGGCCAAAAACATTCAGTACTTC. It codes for CASSLRIRTGVFGVAKNIQYF. Full variable domain (missing parts from reference TRBV13 and TRBJ2-4): AAGVIQSPRHLIKEKRETATLKCYPIPRHDTVYWYQQGPGQDPQFLISFYEKMQSDKGSIPDRFSAQQFSDYHSELNMSSLELGDSALYFCASSLRIRTGVFGVAKNIQYFGAGTRLSVL.

This clone was recorded once. The chain links TRBV19 to TRBJ2-7; no firm D call. Trimming pared 3 bases from V and 3 bases from J, leaving 6 bases between. The V gene's germline CDR1 is LNHDA and CDR2 SQIVND (reference sequence). This CDR3 region has 12 residues. CDR3: CASSMRNYEQYF. CDR3 DNA: TGTGCCAGTAGTATGAGGAACTACGAGCAGTACTTC.

This clone appeared a single time. This chain joins TRBV2 and TRBJ2-7, with 7 bases lining up with TRBD2. Germline V CDR1 and CDR2: SNHLY, FYNNEI. This CDR3 is 16 amino acids long. V was clipped by 2 bases and J by 1 base; unmatched bases: 8. The CDR3 bases are TGTGCCAGCAGTGAAATTTATTCTAGCGGTTCCTACGAGCAGTACTTC. Encoded protein: CASSEIYSSGSYEQYF.

This rearrangement joins TRBV16 to TRBJ1-4; 8 bases fit TRBD1. J lost 8 bases, V lost 4 bases, and 6 bases had no gene match. The germline gives CDR1 KGHSY, CDR2 FQNENV. The length of the CDR3 is 14 residues. For the CDR3, the DNA is TGTGCCAGCAGCCCTTCGGGACAGGAAGAAAAACTGTTTTTT. Its translation: CASSPSGQEEKLFF. The full variable domain, rest sourced from reference TRBV16 and TRBJ1-4, is GEEVAQTPKHLVRGEGQKAKLYCAPIKGHSYVFWYQQVLKNEFKFLISFQNENVFDETGMPKERFSAKCLPNSPCSLEIQATKLEDSAVYFCASSPSGQEEKLFFGSGTQLSVL.

This sequence joins TRBV6-1 and TRBJ1-5; TRBD1 aligns across 9 bases. J gave up 9 bases and V 6 bases, and 6 bases lay outside the gene matches. Looked up from germline, CDR1 is MNHNS and CDR2 is SASEGT. CDR3 size: 13 residues. The CDR3 protein is CASRGQGPGPQHF. CDR3 coding DNA: TGTGCCAGCAGGGGACAGGGCCCAGGGCCCCAGCATTTT.

The V call is TRBV5-4, the J call TRBJ2-1; 8 bases are a match to TRBD1. Germline-derived CDR1 and CDR2 are SGHNT and YYREEE (reference sequence). With 4 bases clipped from V and 5 bases from J, the junction kept 8 bases outside the gene matches. This CDR3 region has 15 residues. Here the CDR3 reads CASSTSTGADNEQFF. Written as DNA, the CDR3 is TGTGCCAGCAGCACCTCGACAGGGGCCGACAATGAGCAGTTCTTC.

The rearrangement uses TRBV7-9 and TRBJ2-3, with 7 bases matching TRBD1. J gave up 4 bases and V 6 bases, and 4 bases lay outside the gene matches. Germline CDR1 reads SEHNR; CDR2 reads FQNEAQ (reference sequence). The CDR3 is 13 residues long. This CDR3 reads CASRPGQSDTQYF. CDR3 DNA sequence: TGTGCCAGCAGGCCGGGACAGTCAGATACGCAGTATTTT.

This sequence joins TRBV7-9 and TRBJ2-7, with unresolved D. The CDR3 length is 13 residues. CDR1 is SEHNR and CDR2 is FQNEAQ in the germline V gene (reference sequence). V shed 3 bases and J shed 3 bases, with 9 bases lying between them. CDR3 nucleotides: TGTGCCAGCAGCTTGGGCAGGCACTACGAGCAGTACTTC. Translation gives CASSLGRHYEQYF.

The genes are TRBV18 and TRBJ2-3; D uncertain. Germline V gene sequence: CDR1 KGHSH, CDR2 LQKENI. V gave up 0 bases and J gave up 9 bases, with 10 bases separating them. This CDR3 contains 13 residues. CDR3 sequence (DNA): TGTGCCAGCTCACCACCGTCTGTCGGGACGCAGTATTTT. Its protein product is CASSPPSVGTQYF.

The chain is built from TRBV5-4 and TRBJ2-3; tentatively, D is TRBD1 (6 bases). The CDR3 consists of 17 residues. Between the trimmed V and J ends, which lost 2 bases and 4 bases, there was a span of 20 bases. Germline values: CDR1 SGHNT, CDR2 YYREEE (reference sequence). The chain's CDR3 is CASSFKTVDRGPDTQYF. DNA of the CDR3: TGTGCCAGCAGCTTTAAAACCGTGGACAGAGGACCAGATACGCAGTATTTT.

The rearrangement uses TRBV28 and TRBJ2-7, with TRBD2 matching 12 bases. Trimming cost V 4 bases and J 3 bases; bases outside gene matches: 16. Germline V gene sequence: CDR1 MDHEN, CDR2 SYDVKM. The CDR3 loop spans 19 amino acids. CDR3 sequence (DNA): TGTGCCAGCAGTTCCCCATGGGTGCTAGCGGGAGGGTTTATCTACGAGCAGTACTTC. Translating it yields CASSSPWVLAGGFIYEQYF. The variable domain in full, with the rest retrieved from reference TRBV28 and TRBJ2-7, is DVKVTQSSRYLVKRTGEKVFLECVQDMDHENMFWYRQDPGLGLRLIYFSYDVKMKEKGDIPEGYSVSREKKERFSLILESASTNQTSMYLCASSSPWVLAGGFIYEQYFGPGTRLTVT.